The present T cell receptor beta chain was sequenced within a study of cytomegalovirus exposure and HLA in healthy donors. This clone was picked up a small number of times. Its target is not known. Germline assignment: CDR1 SGHRS and CDR2 YFSETQ. CDR3 length equals 12 residues. Between the trimmed V and J ends, which lost 5 bases and 2 bases, there was a span of 8 bases. Study findings and constraints: Data from an earlier analysis indicated that most TCR beta V segments were productive either about 87% or about 30% of the time. TRBV6-2, TRBV6-3 and some other V segments were excluded as indistinguishable.

Both 60 Vbeta primers and 13 Jbeta primers went into the PCR. In the study's own analysis: Roughly 80 million unique TCR beta chains, some 10 million of them shared, were counted by a later analysis. Only in-frame clones appear in the TCRdb table, and some are missing; sequencing was by immunoSEQ multiplex PCR. The DNA gave D and trimming, while V, J and clone size come from that table. The sample carries some 140,000 clones, roughly 85% recorded once. The sample was PBMCs. The receptor was derived from a man in his forties in good health and CMV-seropositive. This chain joins TRBV5-1 and TRBJ2-7, with D perhaps TRBD1 (6 bases). CDR3 nucleotide sequence: TGCGCCAGCAGAAAGGGGGCCTACGAGCAGTACTTC. This sequence encodes CASRKGAYEQYF.